The 18 T cell receptor beta chains in this list originate from one sample, sequenced in a study of CDR3 diversity in severe acne. TCRdb called the PCR reads again in MiXCR, with one record for every CDR3 protein. Of tens of thousands of distinct CDR3 sequences in the sample, 50% to 65% were seen once. Sequencing used blood. The receptors derive from a male donor in good health, without acne.

Points on this clonotype: One junction end does not reproduce the germline sequence, and a read error may be involved. The chain is built from TRBV7-9 and TRBJ1-1; D call uncertain. The CDR3 has 11 residues. Germline V gene data show CDR1 as SEHNR and CDR2 as FQNEAQ (reference sequence). The chain's CDR3 is CVSSQRREAFF. CDR3 in DNA: TGTGTCAGCAGCCAACGACGTGAAGCTTTCTTT.

V and J are TRBV4-1 and TRBJ2-7; D gene uncertain. Trimming pared 3 bases from V and 4 bases from J, leaving 10 bases between. The CDR3 runs to 13 residues. Germline V lookup: CDR1 MGHRA, CDR2 YSYEKL. This CDR3 reads CASSHYGVYEQYF. DNA of the CDR3: TGCGCCAGCAGCCATTATGGCGTGTACGAGCAGTACTTC.

The chain is built from TRBV7-3 and TRBJ1-3; a possible D gene is TRBD1 (6 bases). With 2 bases removed from V and 4 bases from J, the gap between germline ends came to 9 bases. The CDR3 is 14 amino acids. Germline CDR1 SGHTA, CDR2 FQGTGA. Here the CDR3 DNA reads TGTGCCAGCAGCTTAGCAGGGGTCGGAAACACCATATATTTT. It yields the protein CASSLAGVGNTIYF.

In DNA, the CDR3 is TGCAGTGCTAGGGGGACTAGCGGGAGTGGTGAGCAGTTCTTC. Its protein is CSARGTSGSGEQFF. The chain links TRBV20-1 to TRBJ2-1, with TRBD2 matching over 14 bases. Germline loops: CDR1 DFQATT, CDR2 SNEGSKA (reference sequence). This CDR3 contains 14 residues. Germline trimming cut 3 bases from V and 9 bases from J; bases unmatched to any gene: 4.

As regards this clonotype: A much bigger clone sits one base away, suggesting this may be a read error. The chain recombines TRBV18 with TRBJ1-1; 8 nucleotides match TRBD1. With V trimmed by 5 bases and J by 4 bases, 3 bases remained unmatched. Germline CDR1 KGHSH, CDR2 LQKENI. CDR3 size: 13 residues. The CDR3 here is CASSDDRGTEAFF. Here the CDR3 DNA reads TGTGCCAGCTCAGATGACAGGGGCACTGAAGCTTTCTTT.

This chain links TRBV5-5 with TRBJ1-2; TRBD1 is a possible D gene (6 bases). CDR1 SGHKS and CDR2 YYEKEE come from the germline V gene (reference sequence). Trimming took 6 bases from V and 6 from J, leaving 15 bases between them. CDR3 length: 13 amino acids. CDR3 DNA sequence: TGTGCCAGCAACTACAGGGCGGTCGATGGCTACACCTTC. Protein sequence: CASNYRAVDGYTF.

This clonotype occurred many times. The chain carries TRBV6-6 and TRBJ2-7, with a tentative D call TRBD1 (5 bases). Deletions cut 2 bases from V and 2 bases from J, with 13 bases between. The germline V gene has CDR1 MNHNY and CDR2 SVGAGI (reference sequence). This CDR3 has 15 residues. Written as DNA, the CDR3 is TGTGCCAGCAGTTACCTCAACCAGGGTGCCTACGAGCAGTACTTC. Its translation is CASSYLNQGAYEQYF.

This clonotype was seen a few times. The genes are TRBV29-1 and TRBJ1-3; D not certain. The CDR3 runs to 13 residues. Trimming pared 5 bases from V and 5 bases from J, leaving 13 bases between. Germline V gene sequence: CDR1 SQVTM, CDR2 ANQGSEA. CDR3 DNA sequence: TGCAGCGTTCTGGAAGGTTCCCGAAACACCATATATTTT. Translating gives CSVLEGSRNTIYF.

This clonotype has at least ten counts. The genes are TRBV11-2 and TRBJ1-6, with 7 bases that match TRBD1. V lost 1 base, J lost 3 bases, and 6 bases stayed unmatched. Germline CDR1 and CDR2: SGHAT and FQNNGV. The CDR3 spans 17 residues. CDR3: CASSLGPGQYYNSPLHF. CDR3 in DNA: TGTGCCAGCAGCTTAGGCCCGGGACAGTACTATAATTCACCCCTCCACTTT.

As concerns this clonotype: One end of the junction fails to match germline, which may point to a read error. The CDR3 here is CASSENGRVKLFF. In nucleotides, the CDR3 is TGTGCCAGCAGTGAAAACGGACGAGTAAAACTGTTTTTT. The chain links TRBV10-3 to TRBJ1-4; no firm D call. This CDR3 is 13 amino acids long. The germline V gene encodes CDR1 ENHRY and CDR2 SYGVKD.

The chain links TRBV5-1 to TRBJ2-7; either TRBD1 or TRBD2 may fit D (6 bases each). Trimming took off 9 bases at V and 6 bases at J, with 13 bases between the two ends. This CDR3 comprises 11 residues. Germline V gene data show CDR1 as SGHRS and CDR2 as YFSETQ. CDR3 amino acids: CATPGASEQYF. The CDR3 bases are TGCGCCACCCCGGGGGCCTCCGAGCAGTACTTC.

V usage is TRBV20-1 and J usage is TRBJ1-2; 8 nucleotides agree with TRBD1. V shed 6 bases and J 4 bases; nucleotides not matched to a gene: 4. The CDR3 has 12 amino acids. Germline V gene data show CDR1 as DFQATT and CDR2 as SNEGSKA (reference sequence). In nucleotides, the CDR3 is TGCAGTGCCCCGACAGGGGTCTATGGCTACACCTTC. It yields the protein CSAPTGVYGYTF.

This chain connects TRBV7-3 to TRBJ2-1; perhaps TRBD1 as D (6 bases). Germline-derived CDR1 and CDR2 are SGHTA and FQGTGA. Trimming pared 2 bases from V and 3 bases from J, leaving 14 bases between. The CDR3 is 16 amino acids. CDR3 DNA sequence: TGTGCCAGCAGCTTATGGGCAGGGGCTGGCTACAATGAGCAGTTCTTC. Protein: CASSLWAGAGYNEQFF.

The rearrangement joins TRBV7-6 to TRBJ2-5; 10 bases match TRBD1. Germline lookup yields CDR1 SGHVS and CDR2 FNYEAQ. This CDR3 has 15 amino acids. The J segment lost 4 bases and the V segment lost 3 bases, leaving 5 bases of the junction unmatched. CDR3 nucleotides: TGTGCCAGCAGCTTTTGGGACAGGGGACGAGAGACCCAGTACTTC. It translates to CASSFWDRGRETQYF.

The sample holds a few counts of this clonotype. The V gene is TRBV18, the J gene TRBJ1-2, with D possibly TRBD1 on 5 matching bases. Germline CDR1 and CDR2: KGHSH and LQKENI. V lost 2 bases, J lost 1 base, and 5 bases lay in between. This CDR3 spans 13 amino acids. CDR3 coding DNA: TGTGCCAGCTCACCAGACAGTAACTATGGCTACACCTTC. Translating it yields CASSPDSNYGYTF.

This clonotype showed up just once. The V call is TRBV5-1, the J call TRBJ2-3; 7 nucleotides line up with TRBD2. V shed 1 base, J shed 4 bases, and the junction held 9 bases outside the gene matches. The germline CDR1 and CDR2 sequences are SGHRS and YFSETQ. The CDR3 has 16 residues. CDR3 coding DNA: TGCGCCAGCAGCTTGTCGGAGCGGGAAGGTCCAGATACGCAGTATTTT. This translates into CASSLSEREGPDTQYF.

The V gene is TRBV15, the J gene TRBJ1-6, with D unclear. CDR3 length: 14 residues. Germline V gene sequence: CDR1 LNHNV, CDR2 YYDKDF (reference sequence). The V gene lost 0 bases and the J gene lost 10 bases, with 10 bases spanning the gap. CDR3 amino acids: CATSRDPLASPLHF. DNA of the CDR3: TGTGCCACCAGCAGAGATCCCCTGGCGTCACCCCTCCACTTT. The full variable domain, in which reference TRBV15 and TRBJ1-6 provide the parts outside the CDR3, is DAMVIQNPRYQVTQFGKPVTLSCSQTLNHNVMYWYQQKSSQAPKLLFHYYDKDFNNEADTPDNFQSRRPNTSFCFLDIRSPGLGDTAMYLCATSRDPLASPLHFGNGTRLTVT.

In the case of this clonotype: Since a much larger clone is just one base distant, this may be a read error. CDR3 sequence reads: CASSLLRDSKNEKLLF. CDR3 coding DNA: TGTGCCAGCAGTTTATTGCGGGACAGCAAGAATGAAAAACTGCTTTTT. This chain links TRBV27 with TRBJ1-4, with 7 positions matching TRBD1. This CDR3 is 16 amino acids long. The V gene's germline CDR1 is MNHEY and CDR2 SMNVEV (reference sequence).